These T cell receptor beta chains were read from a single sample in a study of control samples from healthy donors and cancer patients. Repertoires were generated with immunoSEQ multiplex PCR, while TCRdb's copy carries only in-frame clones and drops some. The data show roughly 190,000 clones, approximately 91% seen once. Sequenced: blood. The receptors stem from a man aged 25-45 years in good health. The CDR3 runs from the conserved cysteine through the conserved F or W. The order of the fields is J gene, V gene, clone size, D gene, CDR3 DNA, CDR3 protein. A D gene is named only where the DNA matches it firmly. Not every row has a clone size; where given, it reads once, few, many or a size class.

j_call: TRBJ1-1; v_call: TRBV15; clone_size: -; d_call: -; cdr3_nt: TGTGCCACCAGCAGAGATCGGGATGTCACTGAAGCTTTCTTT; cdr3_aa: CATSRDRDVTEAFF
j_call: TRBJ2-3; v_call: TRBV27; clone_size: once; d_call: TRBD1; cdr3_nt: TGTGCCAGCAGTTTATATAGGACAGGGTTAAATACGCAGTATTTT; cdr3_aa: CASSLYRTGLNTQYF
j_call: TRBJ1-4; v_call: TRBV4-1; clone_size: few; d_call: -; cdr3_nt: TGCGCCAGCAGCCAATGGAGGAATGAAAAACTGTTTTTT; cdr3_aa: CASSQWRNEKLFF
j_call: TRBJ1-1; v_call: TRBV15; clone_size: -; d_call: -; cdr3_nt: TGTGCCACCAGCAGAGAAACGCAGGGGAGGACTGAAGCTTTCTTT; cdr3_aa: CATSRETQGRTEAFF
j_call: TRBJ1-2; v_call: TRBV30; clone_size: -; d_call: -; cdr3_nt: TGTGCCTACTCGAGCTACCACAATAACTATGGCTACACCTTC; cdr3_aa: CAYSSYHNNYGYTF
j_call: TRBJ2-7; v_call: TRBV4-1; clone_size: -; d_call: -; cdr3_nt: TGCGCCAGCAGCCAAGAGGGGAACTACGAGCAGTACTTC; cdr3_aa: CASSQEGNYEQYF
j_call: TRBJ1-2; v_call: TRBV18; clone_size: -; d_call: -; cdr3_nt: TGTGCCAGCTCACTGACAGACCTCTATGGCTACACCTTC; cdr3_aa: CASSLTDLYGYTF
j_call: TRBJ1-5; v_call: TRBV5-5; clone_size: -; d_call: TRBD1; cdr3_nt: TGTGCCAGCAGCTGGGGACAGGGCAATCAGCCCCAGCATTTT; cdr3_aa: CASSWGQGNQPQHF
j_call: TRBJ1-6; v_call: TRBV9; clone_size: once; d_call: TRBD1; cdr3_nt: TGTGCCAGCAGCGCTGGAGGACAGGGGAATTCACCCCTCCACTTT; cdr3_aa: CASSAGGQGNSPLHF
j_call: TRBJ1-1; v_call: TRBV19; clone_size: -; d_call: -; cdr3_nt: TGTGCCAGTAGTAGCGACACAGGGAAAGCTTTCTTT; cdr3_aa: CASSSDTGKAFF
j_call: TRBJ2-3; v_call: TRBV30; clone_size: -; d_call: -; cdr3_nt: TGTGCCTGGGGAGCCCTCGGTACGCAGTATTTT; cdr3_aa: CAWGALGTQYF
j_call: TRBJ1-5; v_call: TRBV7-9; clone_size: -; d_call: -; cdr3_nt: TGTGCCAGCAGCATCCTCAATCAGCCCCAGCATTTT; cdr3_aa: CASSILNQPQHF
j_call: TRBJ1-6; v_call: TRBV6-5; clone_size: -; d_call: -; cdr3_nt: TGTGCCAGCAATCCGGGCTCCTATAATTCACCCCTCCACTTT; cdr3_aa: CASNPGSYNSPLHF
j_call: TRBJ2-3; v_call: TRBV9; clone_size: -; d_call: TRBD2; cdr3_nt: TGTGCCAGCAGCCCGGGACTAGCAAGAACAGATACGCAGTATTTT; cdr3_aa: CASSPGLARTDTQYF
j_call: TRBJ2-3; v_call: TRBV18; clone_size: once; d_call: TRBD2; cdr3_nt: TGTGCCAGCTCCCACCACGTAATAGCGGGGGACCAGAACACAGATACGCAGTATTTT; cdr3_aa: CASSHHVIAGDQNTDTQYF
j_call: TRBJ1-1; v_call: TRBV9; clone_size: -; d_call: TRBD1; cdr3_nt: TGTGCCAGCAGCGTACCCCAGGGGGGGACTGAAGCTTTCTTT; cdr3_aa: CASSVPQGGTEAFF
j_call: TRBJ2-2; v_call: TRBV7-7; clone_size: few; d_call: -; cdr3_nt: TGTGCCAGCAGCTTAGGGGGCGCCTCCCTTTTGTACACCGGGGAGCTGTTTTTT; cdr3_aa: CASSLGGASLLYTGELFF
j_call: TRBJ1-5; v_call: TRBV5-1; clone_size: -; d_call: -; cdr3_nt: TGCGCCAGCAGCTTGGCCGGGCAGGCTCAGCCCCAGCATTTT; cdr3_aa: CASSLAGQAQPQHF
j_call: TRBJ2-7; v_call: TRBV5-1; clone_size: few; d_call: TRBD1; cdr3_nt: TGCGCCAGCAGCTTGGGACAGGGGGAAGGCTACGAGCAGTACTTC; cdr3_aa: CASSLGQGEGYEQYF
j_call: TRBJ1-1; v_call: TRBV30; clone_size: -; d_call: TRBD1; cdr3_nt: TGTGCCTGGAGTAGACAGGGGAACACTGAAGCTTTCTTT; cdr3_aa: CAWSRQGNTEAFF
j_call: TRBJ2-3; v_call: TRBV5-1; clone_size: -; d_call: TRBD2; cdr3_nt: TGCGCCAGCAGCCCCGGGGGCGGGGGGTGGACAGATACGCAGTATTTT; cdr3_aa: CASSPGGGGWTDTQYF
j_call: TRBJ1-1; v_call: TRBV27; clone_size: -; d_call: -; cdr3_nt: TGTGCCAGCAGTGCGCGGCAGACGAACACTGAAGCTTTCTTT; cdr3_aa: CASSARQTNTEAFF
j_call: TRBJ1-2; v_call: TRBV21-1; clone_size: -; d_call: -; cdr3_nt: TGTGCCAGCAGCAACACCCCTACAGGGGGTCACAACTATGGCTACACCTTC; cdr3_aa: CASSNTPTGGHNYGYTF
j_call: TRBJ1-1; v_call: TRBV30; clone_size: once; d_call: -; cdr3_nt: TGTGCCTGGAGTGGGCTCCGTCCCTCTTTGCCGGCTTTCTTT; cdr3_aa: CAWSGLRPSLPAFF
j_call: TRBJ1-1; v_call: TRBV6-1; clone_size: -; d_call: -; cdr3_nt: TGTGCCAGCAGTGAAGTGAGATGGGGCAGGGAGGAGAACACTGAAGCTTTCTTT; cdr3_aa: CASSEVRWGREENTEAFF
j_call: TRBJ2-3; v_call: TRBV6-4; clone_size: -; d_call: -; cdr3_nt: TGTGCCAGCAGTGTTGGCCAGGGGAAAGATACGCAGTATTTT; cdr3_aa: CASSVGQGKDTQYF
j_call: TRBJ1-5; v_call: TRBV10-2; clone_size: -; d_call: -; cdr3_nt: TGCGCCAGCAGTGAGTCTGGACCAGGGCAGCCCCAGCATTTT; cdr3_aa: CASSESGPGQPQHF
j_call: TRBJ1-5; v_call: TRBV2; clone_size: -; d_call: -; cdr3_nt: TGTGCCAGCACCGACAACAATCAGCCCCAGCATTTT; cdr3_aa: CASTDNNQPQHF
j_call: TRBJ2-3; v_call: TRBV24-1; clone_size: -; d_call: -; cdr3_nt: TGTGCCACCAGTGATCCTGCAGATACGCAGTATTTT; cdr3_aa: CATSDPADTQYF
j_call: TRBJ2-2; v_call: TRBV11-2; clone_size: -; d_call: -; cdr3_nt: TGTGCCAGCAGCTTAGATGCGGTGCGGCAGGGAGGCACCGGGGAGCTGTTTTTT; cdr3_aa: CASSLDAVRQGGTGELFF
j_call: TRBJ1-2; v_call: TRBV7-9; clone_size: -; d_call: -; cdr3_nt: TGTGCCAGCAGCTCGGGACTTTCCGGCTACACCTTC; cdr3_aa: CASSSGLSGYTF
j_call: TRBJ2-4; v_call: TRBV30; clone_size: -; d_call: -; cdr3_nt: TGTGCCTGGAGTGTTCGGGGGTCGGACATTCAGTACTTC; cdr3_aa: CAWSVRGSDIQYF
j_call: TRBJ2-7; v_call: TRBV18; clone_size: -; d_call: -; cdr3_nt: TGTGCCAGCTCACCAAGTCACTACGAGCAGTACTTC; cdr3_aa: CASSPSHYEQYF
j_call: TRBJ2-7; v_call: TRBV14; clone_size: -; d_call: TRBD1; cdr3_nt: TGTGCCAGCAGCCTGCCGGGACAGGGGGCGTACGAGCAGTACTTC; cdr3_aa: CASSLPGQGAYEQYF
j_call: TRBJ2-7; v_call: TRBV6-5; clone_size: -; d_call: -; cdr3_nt: TGTGCCACGTATTACCCTGGCAGGACCTACGAGCAGTACTTC; cdr3_aa: CATYYPGRTYEQYF
j_call: TRBJ1-6; v_call: TRBV5-6; clone_size: -; d_call: TRBD1; cdr3_nt: TGTGCCAGCAGCTTGGTAGAGGGGGCCTACTATAATTCACCCCTCCACTTT; cdr3_aa: CASSLVEGAYYNSPLHF
j_call: TRBJ2-1; v_call: TRBV10-3; clone_size: -; d_call: TRBD1; cdr3_nt: TGTGCCATCAGTGAAAGACAGGGGGGCTGGGATGAGCAGTTCTTC; cdr3_aa: CAISERQGGWDEQFF
j_call: TRBJ1-1; v_call: TRBV5-1; clone_size: -; d_call: -; cdr3_nt: TGCGCCAGCAGCTTGAGGGGGGACTCGAACACTGAAGCTTTCTTT; cdr3_aa: CASSLRGDSNTEAFF
j_call: TRBJ2-2; v_call: TRBV14; clone_size: once; d_call: TRBD2; cdr3_nt: TGTGCCAGCAGCCAAGGGCAGCGGGGTAACACCGGGGAGCTGTTTTTT; cdr3_aa: CASSQGQRGNTGELFF
j_call: TRBJ1-5; v_call: TRBV7-9; clone_size: -; d_call: TRBD1; cdr3_nt: TGTGCCAGCAGCTTGACAGGGGCAAGTCAGCCCCAGCATTTT; cdr3_aa: CASSLTGASQPQHF
j_call: TRBJ1-5; v_call: TRBV12-1; clone_size: -; d_call: -; cdr3_nt: TGTGCCAGCAGCGTTACAGCGACCTTGAGCAATCAGCCCCAGCATTTT; cdr3_aa: CASSVTATLSNQPQHF
j_call: TRBJ1-6; v_call: TRBV19; clone_size: once; d_call: -; cdr3_nt: TGTGCCAGTAGTAGGAACAGGGCCGATAATTCACCCCTCCACTTT; cdr3_aa: CASSRNRADNSPLHF
j_call: TRBJ1-5; v_call: TRBV9; clone_size: -; d_call: -; cdr3_nt: TGTGCCAGCAGCGTGGGGTATAGCAATCAGCCCCAGCATTTT; cdr3_aa: CASSVGYSNQPQHF
j_call: TRBJ1-1; v_call: TRBV19; clone_size: -; d_call: TRBD1; cdr3_nt: TGTGCCAGTAGTGTTGGACAGGGGTCCGCTGAAGCTTTCTTT; cdr3_aa: CASSVGQGSAEAFF
j_call: TRBJ2-3; v_call: TRBV5-1; clone_size: -; d_call: TRBD2; cdr3_nt: TGCGCCAGCAGCCGGCACCCGACTAGCGGGGGGATTAGCGGCACAGATACGCAGTATTTT; cdr3_aa: CASSRHPTSGGISGTDTQYF
j_call: TRBJ1-6; v_call: TRBV28; clone_size: -; d_call: -; cdr3_nt: TGTGCCAGCAGATTATCAGGGACGGATAATTCACCCCTCCACTTT; cdr3_aa: CASRLSGTDNSPLHF
j_call: TRBJ2-2; v_call: TRBV9; clone_size: -; d_call: TRBD1; cdr3_nt: TGTGCCAGCACCCTATCACAGGGGGCTGACACCGGGGAGCTGTTTTTT; cdr3_aa: CASTLSQGADTGELFF
j_call: TRBJ1-1; v_call: TRBV30; clone_size: once; d_call: -; cdr3_nt: TGTGCCTGGAGCCCACGTGGCCTCGACGAAGCTTTCTTT; cdr3_aa: CAWSPRGLDEAFF
j_call: TRBJ1-6; v_call: TRBV19; clone_size: -; d_call: TRBD1; cdr3_nt: TGTGCCAGTAGTGTGCGCAGGGGGCTTGGCTCACCCCTCCACTTT; cdr3_aa: CASSVRRGLGSPLHF
j_call: TRBJ1-5; v_call: TRBV6-5; clone_size: -; d_call: -; cdr3_nt: TGTGCCAGCAGTTACTCGATGGAACAGCCCCAGCATTTT; cdr3_aa: CASSYSMEQPQHF
j_call: TRBJ1-3; v_call: TRBV29-1; clone_size: -; d_call: -; cdr3_nt: TGCAGCGTTGAGGGGAATTTAACCATATATTTT; cdr3_aa: CSVEGNLTIYF
j_call: TRBJ2-2; v_call: TRBV6-6; clone_size: -; d_call: -; cdr3_nt: TGTGCCAGCAGGACCCGGGGGACCGGGGAGCTGTTTTTT; cdr3_aa: CASRTRGTGELFF
j_call: TRBJ1-2; v_call: TRBV7-6; clone_size: -; d_call: TRBD1; cdr3_nt: TGTGCCAGCAGCTCGAACCCGGGACAGACTAACTATGGCTACACCTTC; cdr3_aa: CASSSNPGQTNYGYTF
j_call: TRBJ2-1; v_call: TRBV6-2/TRBV6-3; clone_size: -; d_call: TRBD1; cdr3_nt: TGTGCCAGCAGCACTACCCGGGACAGGGGTTACAATGAGCAGTTCTTC; cdr3_aa: CASSTTRDRGYNEQFF
j_call: TRBJ2-3; v_call: TRBV5-1; clone_size: -; d_call: -; cdr3_nt: TGCGCCAGCAGCTTGCCGTACTCTAGCACAGATACGCAGTATTTT; cdr3_aa: CASSLPYSSTDTQYF
j_call: TRBJ2-7; v_call: TRBV2; clone_size: -; d_call: TRBD2; cdr3_nt: TGTGCCAGCAGTGGAGGACTAGCGGGAAACTACGAGCAGTACTTC; cdr3_aa: CASSGGLAGNYEQYF
j_call: TRBJ2-3; v_call: TRBV19; clone_size: -; d_call: TRBD2; cdr3_nt: TGTGCCAGTAGTACCGGACTAGCGGGGGGCACAGATACGCAGTATTTT; cdr3_aa: CASSTGLAGGTDTQYF
j_call: TRBJ1-4; v_call: TRBV15; clone_size: few; d_call: -; cdr3_nt: TGTGCCACCAGCAGAGGTCCTTCAACTAATGAAAAACTGTTTTTT; cdr3_aa: CATSRGPSTNEKLFF
j_call: TRBJ1-1; v_call: TRBV20-1; clone_size: -; d_call: -; cdr3_nt: TGCAGTGCTAGTCGGACAGTTAGCATGAACACTGAAGCTTTCTTT; cdr3_aa: CSASRTVSMNTEAFF
j_call: TRBJ1-2; v_call: TRBV19; clone_size: -; d_call: -; cdr3_nt: TGTGCCAGTAGTATCCGGGTCTATGCAGGGGCAGGTGGTGGCTACACCTTC; cdr3_aa: CASSIRVYAGAGGGYTF